Listed below are T cell receptor beta chains from one sample, sequenced in a study of cytomegalovirus exposure and HLA in healthy donors. Repertoires were generated with immunoSEQ multiplex PCR, while TCRdb's copy carries only in-frame clones and drops some. The sample records some 83,000 clones, 65% to 80% being singletons. The sequencing input was PBMCs. Receptors were obtained from a man aged 55 to 70 in good health and CMV-seronegative. Each CDR3 is given with its conserved first and last residue. The D gene is left open where the match is weak. Clone sizes are given selectively: once, few, many, or a class where the clone is expanded.

>TRBV6-1|NA|NA|TRBJ2-7
CASSDARAYEQYF
TGTGCCAGCAGTGATGCCAGGGCCTACGAGCAGTACTTC
>TRBV30|TRBD2|once|TRBJ2-1
CAWSAGLAGYNEQFF
TGTGCCTGGAGTGCCGGACTAGCGGGCTACAATGAGCAGTTCTTC
>TRBV19|NA|NA|TRBJ1-4
CASRDRFATNEKLFF
TGTGCCAGTAGGGACAGATTTGCAACTAATGAAAAACTGTTTTTT
>TRBV19|NA|NA|TRBJ2-5
CASSTGRQAREETQYF
TGTGCCAGTAGTACTGGGAGACAGGCTCGAGAAGAGACCCAGTACTTC
>TRBV5-1|NA|NA|TRBJ1-6
CASSLYREAFSPLHF
TGCGCCAGCAGCTTATACCGGGAAGCTTTTTCACCCCTCCACTTT
>TRBV5-5|NA|NA|TRBJ2-7
CASSHRDYEQYF
TGTGCCAGCAGCCACAGGGACTACGAGCAGTACTTC
>TRBV20-1|TRBD1|NA|TRBJ1-1
CSAGPGQEAFF
TGCAGTGCTGGACCGGGACAGGAAGCTTTCTTT
>TRBV7-7|TRBD1|NA|TRBJ2-3
CASSPDRGQTDTQYF
TGTGCTAGCAGTCCGGACAGGGGGCAGACAGATACGCAGTATTTT
>TRBV9|NA|NA|TRBJ1-5
CASSPRDFGQPQHF
TGTGCCAGCAGCCCCCGGGACTTTGGTCAGCCCCAGCATTTT
>TRBV6-6|TRBD1|few|TRBJ1-1
CASSSGGAEAFF
TGTGCCAGCAGTTCAGGGGGCGCTGAAGCTTTCTTT